A selection of T cell receptor beta chains follows, all from one sample in a study of CD8 T cells in Susac syndrome. TCRdb called the immunoSEQ multiplex PCR reads again in MiXCR, with one record for every CDR3 protein. This table holds about 90,000 distinct CDR3 sequences, about 93% found once. The sample was CD8+ T cells from PBMCs. These receptors were obtained from a human donor in good health. CDR3s include the opening cysteine and the closing phenylalanine or tryptophan. D genes are given only for firm matches.

V gene	J gene	D gene	CDR3 length	CDR3 protein	CDR3 DNA
TRBV3-1	TRBJ1-1	TRBD1	16	CASSQPRQGSNTEAFF	TGTGCCAGCAGCCAACCTCGACAGGGTTCGAACACTGAAGCTTTCTTT
TRBV13	TRBJ2-5	TRBD1	13	CASRGQGEETQYF	TGTGCCAGCAGGGGACAGGGGGAAGAGACCCAGTACTTC
TRBV6-5	TRBJ2-5	.	12	CASSSMGETQYF	TGTGCCAGCAGTAGTATGGGAGAGACCCAGTACTTC
TRBV20-1	TRBJ2-7	.	11	CSARGDYEQYF	TGCAGTGCTAGGGGTGACTACGAGCAGTACTTC
TRBV15	TRBJ2-1	.	15	CATSRVVEGHNEQFF	TGTGCCACCAGCAGGGTGGTGGAGGGGCACAATGAGCAGTTCTTC
TRBV5-1	TRBJ2-4	.	15	CASSALGGAGNIQYF	TGCGCCAGCAGCGCCCTCGGGGGCGCGGGAAACATTCAGTACTTC
TRBV9	TRBJ1-2	.	12	CASSVGPPGLTF	TGTGCCAGCAGCGTAGGCCCCCCGGGCCTCACCTTC
TRBV19	TRBJ2-1	TRBD2	15	CASSSTSGAYNEQFF	TGTGCCAGTAGTTCAACTAGCGGTGCCTACAATGAGCAGTTCTTC
TRBV4-1	TRBJ2-2	TRBD1	16	CASRDRQGADTGELFF	TGCGCCAGCAGGGATCGACAGGGGGCGGACACCGGGGAGCTGTTTTTT
TRBV29-1	TRBJ2-1	.	15	CSVSQDIFAYNEQFF	TGCAGCGTCTCCCAGGACATATTCGCCTACAATGAGCAGTTCTTC
TRBV7-2	TRBJ1-1	TRBD1	15	CASSYRQGSNTEAFF	TGTGCCAGCAGCTACCGACAGGGGTCGAACACTGAAGCTTTCTTT
TRBV25-1	TRBJ1-5	.	14	CASSAGPFNQPQHF	TGTGCCAGCAGTGCCGGGCCCTTTAATCAGCCCCAGCATTTT
TRBV13	TRBJ2-7	TRBD1	16	CASSSGQGMSSYEQYF	TGTGCCAGCAGCTCGGGACAGGGAATGAGCTCCTACGAGCAGTACTTC
TRBV4-1	TRBJ2-2	TRBD2	19	CASSQGGLAAIQNTGELFF	TGCGCCAGCAGCCAAGGGGGACTAGCGGCAATTCAGAACACCGGGGAGCTGTTTTTT
TRBV6-6	TRBJ2-5	.	14	CASSSGPNQETQYF	TGTGCCAGCAGTTCGGGGCCCAACCAAGAGACCCAGTACTTC
TRBV5-1	TRBJ1-6	TRBD1	14	CASSFGQGISPLHF	TGCGCCAGCAGCTTCGGACAGGGTATTTCACCCCTCCACTTT
TRBV7-9	TRBJ2-5	.	14	CASSLVVGEETQYF	TGTGCCAGCAGCTTAGTTGTGGGGGAAGAGACCCAGTACTTC
TRBV7-2	TRBJ2-7	TRBD1	14	CASRGTAFSYEQYF	TGTGCCAGCAGGGGGACAGCCTTCTCCTACGAGCAGTACTTC
TRBV3-1	TRBJ2-3	TRBD1	13	CASSQTGYPTQYF	TGTGCCAGCAGCCAGACAGGGTACCCCACGCAGTATTTT